Below are 30 T cell receptor beta chains sequenced from a single sample in a study of cytomegalovirus exposure and HLA in healthy donors. Method: immunoSEQ multiplex PCR; TCRdb's copy keeps in-frame clones and lacks some. The sample includes roughly 48,000 clones, about 93% of them seen just once. The sample was PBMCs. Receptors were obtained from a woman under 30 in good health and CMV-seropositive.

This CDR3 reads CASRPAGQPQYF. The CDR3 region has the DNA TGTGCCAGCAGACCAGCGGGCCAGCCGCAGTATTTT. This rearrangement joins TRBV27 to TRBJ2-3, with D tentatively TRBD2 (6 bases). Between the trimmed V and J ends, which lost 6 bases and 10 bases, there was a span of 14 bases. This CDR3 comprises 12 residues. Germline V gene data show CDR1 as MNHEY and CDR2 as SMNVEV (reference sequence).

The V gene is TRBV9, the J gene TRBJ2-1, with 14 positions matching TRBD2. The CDR3 runs to 16 residues. CDR1 and CDR2 (germline): SGDLS, YYNGEE. V gave up 3 bases and J gave up 9 bases; unmatched junction bases: 8. The CDR3 loop reads CASSAAGLAGVSEQFF. The DNA of the CDR3 is TGTGCCAGCAGCGCAGCGGGACTAGCGGGAGTAAGTGAGCAGTTCTTC.

In DNA form, the CDR3 reads TGTGCCTGGAGCGTGGGCAGTTTTTACACTGAAGCTTTCTTT. Encoded protein: CAWSVGSFYTEAFF. J is TRBJ1-1 and V is TRBV30; D unclear. The CDR3 is 14 amino acids. V was clipped by 3 bases and J by 3 bases, with 14 bases between them. The germline CDR1 and CDR2 sequences are GTSNPN and SVGIG (reference sequence).

The chain carries TRBV7-2 and TRBJ1-5; D gene ambiguous. The ends were cut back, 3 bases at V and 3 bases at J, with 9 bases in the middle. This CDR3 comprises 14 residues. Germline loops: CDR1 SGHTA, CDR2 FQGNSA. The CDR3 reads CASSLGGPNQPQHF. CDR3 bases: TGTGCCAGCAGCTTGGGAGGTCCCAATCAGCCCCAGCATTTT.

This clone has a single count. This chain connects TRBV5-4 to TRBJ2-1, with 7 bases matching TRBD2. CDR3 length equals 15 residues. Germline assignment: CDR1 SGHNT and CDR2 YYREEE (reference sequence). J was trimmed by 5 bases and V by 7 bases; bases with no gene match: 12. The CDR3 sequence is CASASKSGNHNEQFF. The CDR3 nucleotides read TGTGCCAGCGCGTCGAAAAGCGGGAATCACAATGAGCAGTTCTTC.

The CDR3 nucleotides read TGTGCCAGCAGTCCTGGACAGATTGCAACTAATGAAAAACTGTTTTTT. Its translation: CASSPGQIATNEKLFF. The J gene is TRBJ1-4, the V gene TRBV28, with D maybe TRBD1 (6 bases). The V end lost 5 bases, the J end lost 0 bases, and 13 bases lay between the germline ends. This CDR3 comprises 16 residues. Germline V gene data show CDR1 as MDHEN and CDR2 as SYDVKM.

The DNA of the CDR3 is TGTGCCAGCAGCCCCTTACAGGGTGGCCGCTATGGCTACACCTTC. It specifies CASSPLQGGRYGYTF. The chain joins TRBV27 to TRBJ1-2; D perhaps matches TRBD1 (6 bases). Trimming removed 6 bases from V and 4 bases from J, with 18 bases in between. The CDR3 sequence is 15 residues long. Germline V gives CDR1 MNHEY, CDR2 SMNVEV (reference sequence).

The chain recombines TRBV7-9 with TRBJ1-2; 8 bases are a match to TRBD1. V lost 5 bases to trimming and J lost 1 base; unmatched junction nucleotides: 12. The CDR3 has 17 amino acids. The germline V gene encodes CDR1 SEHNR and CDR2 FQNEAQ (reference sequence). The CDR3: CASSPTPGQDYNYGYTF. CDR3 in DNA: TGTGCCAGCAGCCCGACGCCGGGACAGGACTATAACTATGGCTACACCTTC.

The chain couples TRBV9 to TRBJ2-3; 13 bases align to TRBD2. J lost 5 bases, V lost 0 bases, and 9 bases had no gene match. Germline V gene lookup returns CDR1 SGDLS and CDR2 YYNGEE. This CDR3 has 18 residues. The CDR3 coding sequence is TGTGCCAGCAGCGTAGCTGCAGGACTAGCGGGAGTGAAAGATACGCAGTATTTT. Translation: CASSVAAGLAGVKDTQYF.

This clone was recorded a few times. The V call is TRBV27, the J call TRBJ2-7; possible D gene TRBD2, 5 bases. This CDR3 has 13 residues. Germline loops: CDR1 MNHEY, CDR2 SMNVEV (reference sequence). Between the trimmed V and J ends, which lost 5 bases and 5 bases, there was a span of 13 bases. CDR3 in DNA: TGTGCCAGCAGTCTTCGGGATTCCCACGAGCAGTACTTC. It yields the protein CASSLRDSHEQYF.

This chain links TRBV7-3 with TRBJ2-7, with D hard to call. Trimming left V 2 bases short and J 5 bases short, with 10 bases between. Germline CDR1 SGHTA, CDR2 FQGTGA. The CDR3 extends over 13 amino acids. CDR3 sequence: CASSLVPSHEQYF. The CDR3 DNA follows: TGTGCCAGCAGCTTAGTCCCCTCTCACGAGCAGTACTTC.

The chain joins TRBV28 to TRBJ1-2, with TRBD1 as a possible D gene (5 bases). V gave up 6 bases and J gave up 3 bases, with 14 bases separating them. CDR1 MDHEN and CDR2 SYDVKM come from the germline V gene. The CDR3 spans 14 residues. CDR3 in amino acids: CASRFNDRDYGYTF. Written as DNA, the CDR3 is TGTGCCAGCAGGTTTAACGACAGAGACTATGGCTACACCTTC.

The chain joins TRBV5-1 to TRBJ2-7, with 10 bases lining up with TRBD1. The CDR3 contains 15 residues. Germline CDR1 and CDR2: SGHRS and YFSETQ. Trimming cost V 0 bases and J 4 bases; bases outside gene matches: 4. The CDR3 sequence: CASSLVPDRGYEQYF. CDR3 in DNA: TGCGCCAGCAGCTTGGTCCCGGACAGGGGGTACGAGCAGTACTTC.

The chain employs TRBV6-5 and TRBJ2-2, with no clear D. V dropped 7 bases and J dropped 2 bases, with 14 bases sitting between them. This CDR3 is built from 15 residues. Per germline, CDR1 MNHEY and CDR2 SVGAGI. This CDR3 reads CASTARLSNTGELFF. The CDR3 bases are TGTGCCAGCACCGCCAGGCTAAGCAACACCGGGGAGCTGTTTTTT.

The count of this clone is one. This chain joins TRBV29-1 and TRBJ1-2; TRBD1 matches at 8 bases. The CDR3 is 11 amino acids. Germline CDR1 is SQVTM and CDR2 is ANQGSEA. After removal of 7 bases from V and 7 bases from J, the junction contained 5 bases not matched to a gene. In nucleotides, the CDR3 is TGCAGCGCTGGGACAGGTTTTGGCTACACCTTC. Amino acids: CSAGTGFGYTF.

The chain recombines TRBV19 with TRBJ1-5; D uncertain. This CDR3 comprises 14 residues. The V end lost 4 bases, the J end lost 1 base, and 8 bases lay between the germline ends. The germline CDR1 and CDR2 sequences are LNHDA and SQIVND (reference sequence). The CDR3: CASSNSQSNQPQHF. The CDR3, as DNA: TGTGCCAGTAGTAATAGTCAAAGCAATCAGCCCCAGCATTTT.

This clone was counted only a few times. V and J are TRBV7-6 and TRBJ2-5; 8 bases are a match to TRBD2. This CDR3 is 17 amino acids long. The V gene end was trimmed by 1 base and the J gene end by 1 base; junction bases not matched to a gene: 8. The germline CDR1 and CDR2 sequences are SGHVS and FNYEAQ. CDR3 nucleotides: TGTGCCAGCAGCTTAGGGTCTAGCGGGCTGGCCCAAGAGACCCAGTACTTC. It yields the protein CASSLGSSGLAQETQYF.

The chain links TRBV27 to TRBJ2-5; TRBD2 agrees at 11 bases. Germline assignment: CDR1 MNHEY and CDR2 SMNVEV (reference sequence). The CDR3 runs to 16 residues. Trimming at V came to 6 bases and at J to 5 bases, leaving 11 bases not matched to a gene. CDR3 residues: CASRGSGRAGHETQYF. As DNA, the CDR3 is TGTGCCAGCAGGGGTAGCGGGAGGGCCGGGCACGAGACCCAGTACTTC.

The V call is TRBV10-3, the J call TRBJ2-7; TRBD2 agrees at 9 bases. With 0 bases clipped from V and 4 bases from J, the junction kept 10 bases outside the gene matches. The CDR3 length is 17 residues. The germline gives CDR1 ENHRY, CDR2 SYGVKD. CDR3 region: CAISESSGGRGMYEQYF. The CDR3 DNA reads TGTGCCATCAGTGAGTCTAGTGGCGGGAGGGGTATGTACGAGCAGTACTTC.

CDR3 sequence reads: CAWSVQTNRNSYEQYF. The CDR3 DNA reads TGTGCCTGGAGTGTACAAACGAACAGGAACTCCTACGAGCAGTACTTC. The chain employs TRBV30 and TRBJ2-7; D possibly corresponds to TRBD1 (5 bases). Germline-derived CDR1 and CDR2 are GTSNPN and SVGIG (reference sequence). V was pared by 0 bases and J by 0 bases, with 15 bases between. The CDR3 has 16 residues.

The V gene is TRBV30, the J gene TRBJ2-7; 7 nucleotides agree with TRBD2. The trim removed 0 bases at V and 5 bases at J, leaving 16 bases unmatched. CDR1 is GTSNPN, CDR2 SVGIG, per germline (reference sequence). This CDR3 has 17 amino acids. CDR3 nucleotide sequence: TGTGCCTGGAGTGTACCCGTCGGGCAAAAGCGGGAAGACGAGCAGTACTTC. It encodes CAWSVPVGQKREDEQYF.

A single count supports this clone. This chain links TRBV21-1 with TRBJ2-7; the DNA was not compared with TRBD2, the D call given in the table. TRBV21-1 counts as a pseudogene. The CDR3 is 15 residues long. The CDR3, as DNA: TGTGCCAGCAGTTTCAGGGACTACCCCTCCCTCGAGCAGTACTTC. Its translation: CASSFRDYPSLEQYF.

The rearrangement joins TRBV18 to TRBJ2-1; 9 bases are a match to TRBD1. The CDR3 sequence is 17 residues long. Germline V gene lookup returns CDR1 KGHSH and CDR2 LQKENI. With 5 bases clipped from V and 0 bases from J, the junction kept 8 bases outside the gene matches. This chain's CDR3 is CASSSGTGSFSYNEQFF. Here the CDR3 DNA reads TGTGCCAGCTCATCCGGGACAGGGTCCTTCTCCTACAATGAGCAGTTCTTC.

The chain combines TRBV27 with TRBJ1-4; 7 positions agree with TRBD1. Germline V lookup: CDR1 MNHEY, CDR2 SMNVEV (reference sequence). V lost 2 bases to trimming and J lost 7 bases; unmatched junction nucleotides: 1. The CDR3 sequence is 13 residues long. The CDR3 DNA reads as TGTGCCAGCAGTTTACAGGGGGTTGAAAAACTGTTTTTT. This encodes CASSLQGVEKLFF.

The rearrangement links TRBV27 to TRBJ2-7; 13 bases map to TRBD2. The germline CDR1 and CDR2 sequences are MNHEY and SMNVEV (reference sequence). The CDR3 runs 15 residues. With V trimmed by 6 bases and J by 0 bases, 2 bases remained unmatched. This CDR3 is CASRRTSGSSYEQYF. DNA of the CDR3: TGTGCCAGCAGGCGGACTAGCGGGAGCTCCTACGAGCAGTACTTC.

The chain has TRBV28 and TRBJ2-3, with 12 nucleotides matching TRBD2. Trimming at V came to 6 bases and at J to 0 bases, leaving 10 bases not matched to a gene. This CDR3 has 18 residues. Germline lookup yields CDR1 MDHEN and CDR2 SYDVKM. This CDR3 is CASSSGTSGRASTDTQYF. CDR3 nucleotides: TGTGCCAGCAGCTCCGGGACTAGCGGGCGTGCTAGCACAGATACGCAGTATTTT. The whole variable domain, filled in from reference TRBV28 and TRBJ2-3, reads DVKVTQSSRYLVKRTGEKVFLECVQDMDHENMFWYRQDPGLGLRLIYFSYDVKMKEKGDIPEGYSVSREKKERFSLILESASTNQTSMYLCASSSGTSGRASTDTQYFGPGTRLTVL.

The sample holds a few counts of this clone. The chain combines TRBV1 with TRBJ1-2; TRBD1, the table's D call, was not compared with the DNA. TRBV1 is classified as a pseudogene. The CDR3 sequence is 17 residues long. The CDR3 DNA follows: TGCACCAGCAGCCAAGAAACCGGACAGGGTAATGTCTATGGCTACACCTTC. Protein sequence: CTSSQETGQGNVYGYTF.

The chain couples TRBV6-1 to TRBJ1-5, with D unclear. The germline V and J ends were trimmed by 1 base and 1 base, with 8 bases remaining between them. This CDR3 contains 15 residues. Germline V gene sequence: CDR1 MNHNS, CDR2 SASEGT. The CDR3 loop reads CASSEGGGSNQPQHF. The CDR3 DNA is TGTGCCAGCAGTGAAGGCGGAGGAAGCAATCAGCCCCAGCATTTT.

The V call is TRBV5-1, the J call TRBJ1-2; D not certain. This CDR3 has 13 residues. Trimming removed 2 bases from V and 5 bases from J, with 10 bases in between. Germline CDR1 and CDR2: SGHRS and YFSETQ. The CDR3 nucleotides read TGCGCCAGCAGCTTAACACCGACATATGGCTACACCTTC. It yields the protein CASSLTPTYGYTF.

V gene TRBV28 combines with J gene TRBJ2-1; D might be TRBD1 (6 bases). Germline-derived CDR1 and CDR2 are MDHEN and SYDVKM. The ends were cut back, 4 bases at V and 6 bases at J, with 19 bases in the middle. The CDR3 is 16 amino acids. CDR3 DNA: TGTGCCAGCAGTTCCGCCCGCAGGGGTATCGGCAATGAGCAGTTCTTC. Amino acids: CASSSARRGIGNEQFF.